The 30 T cell receptor beta chains given below trace back to one sample, sequenced in a study of CD8+ T cells in alopecia areata. TCR sequencing used cDNA made by reverse transcription of extracted RNA. This table comes from immunoSEQ multiplex PCR, and its TCRdb copy is limited to in-frame clones, with some not included. This sample has 250,000 or so clones, with 67% found just once. Sequenced material: CD4+ T cells sorted from blood, taken at week 0. All receptors come from a human donor with alopecia areata.

This sequence joins TRBV29-1 and TRBJ2-7, with D maybe TRBD2 (6 bases). CDR3 length: 12 amino acids. V was shortened by 7 bases and J by 9 bases, with 19 bases between the two germline ends. Germline lookup yields CDR1 SQVTM and CDR2 ANQGSEA. The CDR3 sequence: CSGSDGGSAQYF. The CDR3 DNA is TGCAGCGGAAGTGACGGGGGATCGGCGCAGTACTTC.

V and J are TRBV9 and TRBJ2-3, with 11 bases that match TRBD2. Germline V lookup: CDR1 SGDLS, CDR2 YYNGEE. The J segment lost 1 base and the V segment lost 4 bases, leaving 2 bases of the junction unmatched. The CDR3 extends over 15 amino acids. In nucleotides, the CDR3 is TGTGCCAGCAGCCTACTAGCGGGGGGCACAGATACGCAGTATTTT. This sequence encodes CASSLLAGGTDTQYF.

The chain combines TRBV25-1 with TRBJ1-1; possible D gene TRBD1, 5 bases. Germline V gene lookup returns CDR1 MGHDK and CDR2 SYGVNS. The CDR3 runs 14 residues. Trimming took off 1 base at V and 10 bases at J, with 16 bases between the two ends. CDR3 amino acids: CASSESTGGGRAFF. DNA for the CDR3: TGTGCCAGCAGTGAATCTACAGGTGGGGGGAGAGCTTTCTTT.

The chain employs TRBV29-1 and TRBJ2-7, with TRBD2 identical over 8 bases. Germline CDR1 is SQVTM and CDR2 is ANQGSEA. Trimming removed 0 bases from V and 2 bases from J; junction bases left unmatched: 3. This CDR3 is built from 14 residues. In DNA form, the CDR3 reads TGCAGCGTTGAAGATCCGGGGGGGACCTACGAGCAGTACTTC. Translated, it gives CSVEDPGGTYEQYF.

This clone was detected only a few times. This chain connects TRBV7-9 to TRBJ2-3; 10 nucleotides line up with TRBD1. The junction had 13 bases not matched to a gene; V was cut back by 5 bases and J by 5 bases. This CDR3 spans 17 amino acids. The germline CDR1 and CDR2 sequences are SEHNR and FQNEAQ (reference sequence). Here the CDR3 DNA reads TGTGCCAGCAGCCGGCGTCGGGACAGGGGAACGGGAGATACGCAGTATTTT. Amino acid sequence: CASSRRRDRGTGDTQYF.

The chain couples TRBV6-5 to TRBJ1-2; 7 bases match TRBD1. This CDR3 region has 14 residues. V was pared by 2 bases and J by 5 bases, with 5 bases of the junction left unmatched. Germline V gene data show CDR1 as MNHEY and CDR2 as SVGAGI. CDR3 bases: TGTGCCAGCAGTTACATTAGGGGGCCGTATGGCTACACCTTC. This encodes CASSYIRGPYGYTF.

The chain joins TRBV4-1 to TRBJ2-2; 9 positions agree with TRBD1. Losses at the gene ends were 4 bases for V and 6 bases for J; bases not matched to a gene: 9. The germline CDR1 and CDR2 sequences are MGHRA and YSYEKL. The CDR3 is 16 residues long. CDR3 in DNA: TGCGCCAGCAGCCTCCAGGCGGGACAGGGATCCGGGGAGCTGTTTTTT. It encodes CASSLQAGQGSGELFF.

This clone has just a few counts. The chain couples TRBV29-1 to TRBJ2-7; TRBD1 aligns across 8 bases. The CDR3 is made up of 13 amino acids. Germline lookup yields CDR1 SQVTM and CDR2 ANQGSEA. Germline trimming cut 4 bases from V and 3 bases from J; bases unmatched to any gene: 5. As DNA, the CDR3 is TGCAGCGTTGGGGGACAGGTACTCTACGAGCAGTACTTC. Translation: CSVGGQVLYEQYF.

The rearrangement joins TRBV10-2 to TRBJ1-2, with D perhaps TRBD1 (6 bases). This CDR3 region has 12 residues. Trimming left V 3 bases short and J 8 bases short, with 10 bases between. Germline CDR1 reads WSHSY; CDR2 reads SAAADI. The CDR3 DNA sequence: TGCGCCAGCAGTGAAGGGGGAGGGGGCTACACCTTC. Protein: CASSEGGGGYTF.

The chain couples TRBV6-5 to TRBJ1-2; D remains ambiguous. Between the trimmed V and J ends, which lost 3 bases and 5 bases, there was a span of 13 bases. Germline V CDR1 and CDR2: MNHEY, SVGAGI. This CDR3 region has 14 residues. The CDR3 DNA sequence: TGTGCCAGCAGTTATGCCGAGTTCTTTTATGGCTACACCTTC. Amino acid sequence: CASSYAEFFYGYTF.

The chain employs TRBV5-1 and TRBJ2-6; D not resolved. Germline V gene lookup returns CDR1 SGHRS and CDR2 YFSETQ. V gave up 1 base and J gave up 0 bases, with 11 bases separating them. The CDR3 extends over 17 amino acids. The CDR3 DNA sequence: TGCGCCAGCAGCTTGCAGAGCCTTTCCTCTGGGGCCAACGTCCTGACTTTC. Its protein is CASSLQSLSSGANVLTF.

A single count supports this clone. The J gene is TRBJ2-1, the V gene TRBV29-1; 10 bases align to TRBD2. Germline V gene data show CDR1 as SQVTM and CDR2 as ANQGSEA. The CDR3 covers 12 residues. V shed 8 bases, J shed 5 bases, and the junction held 3 bases outside the gene matches. The CDR3 DNA reads as TGCAGCACCGGACTAGCGGACAATGAGCAGTTCTTC. Translated, it gives CSTGLADNEQFF.

The chain employs TRBV5-1 and TRBJ1-1, with 8 bases lining up with TRBD1. The CDR3 totals 13 residues. In germline, CDR1 is SGHRS, CDR2 YFSETQ. V was clipped by 2 bases and J by 10 bases; unmatched bases: 7. CDR3 bases: TGCGCCAGCAGCTTTGGACAGGGTGGTAGAGCTTTCTTT. Translated, it gives CASSFGQGGRAFF.

Ten or more counts support this clone. The gene calls are TRBV7-9 and TRBJ1-1; possibly TRBD1 for D (5 bases). Trimming shortened V by 2 bases and J by 2 bases, and 18 bases separated the two germline ends. The CDR3 sequence is 17 residues long. CDR1 and CDR2 from the germline V gene are SEHNR and FQNEAQ (reference sequence). The CDR3 DNA reads TGTGCCAGCAGCTTACCCCGCAGGGAGAGGGGTAACACTGAAGCTTTCTTT. Translating it yields CASSLPRRERGNTEAFF.

This chain connects TRBV5-6 to TRBJ2-5; D is unresolved. The V end was cut by 4 bases, the J end by 0 bases, with 4 bases between. CDR1 is SGHDT and CDR2 is YYEEEE in the germline V gene. The CDR3 sequence is 12 residues long. The CDR3 reads CASSRYQETQYF. The CDR3 DNA is TGTGCCAGCAGCCGATACCAAGAGACCCAGTACTTC. The full variable domain, with the rest looked up from reference TRBV5-6 and TRBJ2-5, is DAGVTQSPTHLIKTRGQQVTLRCSPKSGHDTVSWYQQALGQGPQFIFQYYEEEERQRGNFPDRFSGHQFPNYSSELNVNALLLGDSALYLCASSRYQETQYFGPGTRLLVL.

This clone has just a few counts. This CDR3 is CSVAGTGKDSEAFF. CDR3 DNA sequence: TGCAGCGTTGCGGGGACAGGGAAGGATTCTGAAGCTTTCTTT. This chain connects TRBV29-1 to TRBJ1-1; TRBD1 matches at 9 bases. Germline-derived CDR1 and CDR2 are SQVTM and ANQGSEA. CDR3 length: 14 amino acids. After removal of 4 bases from V and 6 bases from J, the junction contained 9 bases not matched to a gene. Full variable domain (remainder filled in from reference TRBV29-1 and TRBJ1-1): SAVISQKPSRDICQRGTSLTIQCQVDSQVTMMFWYRQQPGQSLTLIATANQGSEATYESGFVIDKFPISRPNLTFSTLTVSNMSPEDSSIYLCSVAGTGKDSEAFFGQGTRLTVV.

About this clone itself: The sample carries other DNA sequences with the same CDR3. J is TRBJ2-5 and V is TRBV29-1, with 10 bases lining up with TRBD1. The CDR3 runs to 14 residues. The germline gives CDR1 SQVTM, CDR2 ANQGSEA. V shed 4 bases and J 5 bases; nucleotides not matched to a gene: 7. The CDR3 is CSVGWDRGRETQYF. The CDR3 coding sequence is TGCAGCGTTGGTTGGGACAGGGGAAGGGAGACCCAGTACTTC.

The rearrangement uses TRBV14 and TRBJ2-3; D is undetermined. CDR1 and CDR2 from the germline V gene are SGHDN and FVKESK. The CDR3 covers 14 residues. The ends were cut back, 5 bases at V and 2 bases at J, with 11 bases in the middle. The CDR3 sequence is CASSYLQNTDTQYF. The CDR3 bases are TGTGCCAGCAGCTACTTACAGAACACAGATACGCAGTATTTT.

The genes are TRBV9 and TRBJ2-1; 9 positions agree with TRBD1. The CDR3 has 15 amino acids. V lost 0 bases and J lost 5; bases outside the gene matches: 3. Germline V CDR1 and CDR2: SGDLS, YYNGEE. The CDR3 sequence: CASSVVDRGDNEQFF. The CDR3 DNA reads TGTGCCAGCAGCGTAGTGGACAGGGGAGACAATGAGCAGTTCTTC. Full variable domain (remainder filled in from reference TRBV9 and TRBJ2-1): DSGVTQTPKHLITATGQRVTLRCSPRSGDLSVYWYQQSLDQGLQFLIQYYNGEERAKGNILERFSAQQFPDLHSELNLSSLELGDSALYFCASSVVDRGDNEQFFGPGTRLTVL.

The chain uses TRBV2 and TRBJ1-1; 7 bases agree with TRBD1. From germline, CDR1 is SNHLY and CDR2 FYNNEI. V shed 6 bases and J 1 base; nucleotides not matched to a gene: 8. The CDR3 has 15 amino acids. The CDR3, as DNA: TGTGCCAGCAGCGTGGAGGGGGCTTCGAACACTGAAGCTTTCTTT. It translates to CASSVEGASNTEAFF.

This clone came up once. The V call is TRBV25-1, the J call TRBJ1-5; D remains unclear. With 4 bases removed from V and 0 bases from J, the gap between germline ends came to 10 bases. In germline, CDR1 is MGHDK, CDR2 SYGVNS. This CDR3 contains 15 residues. CDR3 residues: CASSGAAVSNQPQHF. Here the CDR3 DNA reads TGTGCCAGCAGTGGGGCAGCCGTTAGCAATCAGCCCCAGCATTTT.

The chain couples TRBV9 to TRBJ1-6; 11 positions agree with TRBD1. From germline, CDR1 is SGDLS and CDR2 YYNGEE. This CDR3 has 15 amino acids. The J segment lost 9 bases and the V segment lost 2 bases, leaving 4 bases of the junction unmatched. The DNA of the CDR3 is TGTGCCAGCAGCGTGAAGGACAGGGGGCTTTCACCCCTCCACTTT. This codes for CASSVKDRGLSPLHF.

This rearrangement joins TRBV4-2 to TRBJ2-7; possible D gene TRBD2, 6 bases. Germline CDR1 and CDR2: LGHNA and YNFKEQ. V gave up 1 base and J gave up 1 base, with 11 bases separating them. The CDR3 has 15 amino acids. DNA for the CDR3: TGTGCCAGCAGCCAAGCCGAGGGACTTTCCTACGAGCAGTACTTC. It translates to CASSQAEGLSYEQYF.

The count of this clone is one. The J gene is TRBJ2-1, the V gene TRBV5-1; D may match TRBD1 or TRBD2 (5 bases each). V was cut by 7 bases and J by 7 bases, with 21 bases left in between. The V gene's germline CDR1 is SGHRS and CDR2 YFSETQ. The CDR3 runs 15 residues. CDR3 bases: TGCGCCAGCCCGTTGGGGGTGCTGAAGGGGAATGAGCAGTTCTTC. It encodes CASPLGVLKGNEQFF.

The gene calls are TRBV29-1 and TRBJ1-6; D gene ambiguous. Germline V gene sequence: CDR1 SQVTM, CDR2 ANQGSEA. V shed 2 bases and J shed 10 bases, with 12 bases lying between them. This CDR3 has 13 amino acids. CDR3 in amino acids: CSVETGIGSPLHF. DNA of the CDR3: TGCAGCGTTGAAACGGGCATCGGCTCACCCCTCCACTTT.

The genes are TRBV7-2 and TRBJ2-7, with 11 bases aligning to TRBD1. Unmatched junction bases numbered 10, after V lost 5 bases and J lost 4 bases. The CDR3 length is 16 residues. Germline V gene sequence: CDR1 SGHTA, CDR2 FQGNSA. The chain's CDR3 is CASSGAPGQGGYEQYF. DNA of the CDR3: TGTGCCAGCAGCGGCGCCCCGGGACAGGGGGGGTACGAGCAGTACTTC.

The chain uses TRBV6-6 and TRBJ2-5; 7 bases are a match to TRBD1. The CDR3 runs 14 residues. The V segment lost 4 bases and the J segment 0 bases; nucleotides outside the gene matches: 2. Germline V gives CDR1 MNHNY, CDR2 SVGAGI (reference sequence). The CDR3 here is CASSSRGYQETQYF. In DNA, the CDR3 is TGTGCCAGCAGTTCCAGGGGGTACCAAGAGACCCAGTACTTC.

This clone appeared a few times. CDR3 residues: CASSPTRTPENIQYF. CDR3 coding DNA: TGTGCCAGCTCACCCACCCGGACACCGGAGAACATTCAGTACTTC. V and J are TRBV18 and TRBJ2-4; perhaps TRBD1 as D (5 bases). V dropped 3 bases and J dropped 7 bases, with 16 bases sitting between them. CDR1 and CDR2 from the germline V gene are KGHSH and LQKENI. CDR3 length: 15 residues.

The chain recombines TRBV9 with TRBJ1-1; 8 bases are shared with TRBD1. From germline, CDR1 is SGDLS and CDR2 YYNGEE. Germline trimming cut 4 bases from V and 4 bases from J; bases unmatched to any gene: 9. The CDR3 runs to 15 residues. In DNA, the CDR3 is TGTGCCAGCAGCTTCGGGCCCCAGGGGGCCACTGAAGCTTTCTTT. Protein product: CASSFGPQGATEAFF.

This rearrangement joins TRBV6-5 to TRBJ1-2, with D maybe TRBD1 (6 bases). There are 13 residues in the CDR3. The germline gives CDR1 MNHEY, CDR2 SVGAGI. The germline V and J ends were trimmed by 6 bases and 3 bases, with 11 bases remaining between them. The CDR3 protein is CASRQQGHYGYTF. The CDR3 DNA sequence: TGTGCCAGCAGACAACAGGGACACTATGGCTACACCTTC.